This TCR beta chain was documented in a study of a mutant IDH1 vaccine in newly diagnosed glioma. Turning to the study itself: First vaccine doses came 4-6 weeks after radiotherapy alone, or with temozolomide cycles. Week 47 marked visit V13, whereas week 35 marked visit V12.

Assay used: immunoSEQ multiplex PCR; TCRdb lists only in-frame clones, some missing. This table has 40,000 to 60,000 clones, 65% to 85% appearing once. This clone was recorded once. As yet, its antigen is unknown. Time point denoted: week 35, safety follow-up. Every vaccination contained 300 ug of the mutant IDH1 20-mer peptide and was paired with topical imiquimod. There were eight vaccinations for patients, given in weeks 1, 3, 5, 7, 11, 15, 19 and 23. New WHO grade 3 or 4 astrocytomas that were IDH1-mutant and ATRX-lost had been found in donors. The CDR3 consists of 14 residues. With 2 bases removed from V and 0 bases from J, the gap between germline ends came to 8 bases. Germline values: CDR1 GTSNPN, CDR2 SVGIG (reference sequence).

This material consisted of PBMCs, taken from a glioma patient whose treatment included an IDH1 peptide vaccine. This TCR derives from a man between 35 and 55 years old with glioma. This sequence joins TRBV30 and TRBJ2-1; D is perhaps TRBD2 (6 bases). The CDR3: CAWSRGSSYNEQFF. As DNA, the CDR3 is TGTGCCTGGAGTCGGGGGAGCTCCTACAATGAGCAGTTCTTC.